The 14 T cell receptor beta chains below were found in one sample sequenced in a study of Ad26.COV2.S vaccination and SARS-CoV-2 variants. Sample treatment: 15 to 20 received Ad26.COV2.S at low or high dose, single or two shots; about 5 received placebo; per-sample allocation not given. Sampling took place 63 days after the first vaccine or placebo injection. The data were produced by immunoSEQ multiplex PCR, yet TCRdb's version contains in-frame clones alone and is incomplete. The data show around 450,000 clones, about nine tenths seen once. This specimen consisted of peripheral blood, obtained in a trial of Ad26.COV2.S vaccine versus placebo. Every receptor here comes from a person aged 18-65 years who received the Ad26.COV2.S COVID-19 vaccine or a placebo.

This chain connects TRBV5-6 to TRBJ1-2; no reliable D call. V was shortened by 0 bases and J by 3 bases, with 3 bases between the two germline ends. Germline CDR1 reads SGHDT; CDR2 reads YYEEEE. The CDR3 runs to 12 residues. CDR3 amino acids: CASSLADYGYTF. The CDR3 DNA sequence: TGTGCCAGCAGCTTGGCGGACTATGGCTACACCTTC.

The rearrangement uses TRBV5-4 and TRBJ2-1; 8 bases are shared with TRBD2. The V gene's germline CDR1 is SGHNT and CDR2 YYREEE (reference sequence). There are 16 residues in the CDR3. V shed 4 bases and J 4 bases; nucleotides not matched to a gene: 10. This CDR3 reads CASSKEVGTRYNEQFF. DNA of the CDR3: TGTGCCAGCAGCAAGGAGGTGGGGACTAGATACAATGAGCAGTTCTTC.

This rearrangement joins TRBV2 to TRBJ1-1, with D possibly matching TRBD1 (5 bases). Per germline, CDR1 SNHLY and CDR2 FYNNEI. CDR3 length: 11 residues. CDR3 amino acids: CARGKNTEAFF. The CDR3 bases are TGTGCACGGGGGAAGAACACTGAAGCTTTCTTT.

CDR3 nucleotides: TGTGCCAGCAGCTTGGGGGACAGTGGGGTATATGGCTACACCTTC. This sequence encodes CASSLGDSGVYGYTF. The V call is TRBV5-6, the J call TRBJ1-2; TRBD1 matches 7 bases. CDR3 length equals 15 residues. CDR1 SGHDT and CDR2 YYEEEE come from the germline V gene. V shed 0 bases, J shed 5 bases, and the junction held 7 bases outside the gene matches.

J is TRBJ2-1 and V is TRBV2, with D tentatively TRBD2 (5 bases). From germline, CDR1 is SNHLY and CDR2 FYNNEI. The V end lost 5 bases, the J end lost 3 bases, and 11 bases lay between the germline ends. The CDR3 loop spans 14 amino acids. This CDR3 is CASSSGTDYNEQFF. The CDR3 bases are TGTGCCAGCAGTAGCGGAACCGACTACAATGAGCAGTTCTTC.

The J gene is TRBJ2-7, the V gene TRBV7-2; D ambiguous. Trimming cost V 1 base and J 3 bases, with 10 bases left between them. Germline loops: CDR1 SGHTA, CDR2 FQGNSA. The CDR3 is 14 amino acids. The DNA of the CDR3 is TGTGCCAGCAGCTTAGGACTTATGCACTACGAGCAGTACTTC. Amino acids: CASSLGLMHYEQYF.

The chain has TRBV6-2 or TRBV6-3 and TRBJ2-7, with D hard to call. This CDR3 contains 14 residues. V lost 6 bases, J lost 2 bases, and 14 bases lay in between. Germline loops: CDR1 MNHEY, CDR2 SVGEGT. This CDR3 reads CASSLTSLAYEQYF. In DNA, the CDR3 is TGTGCCAGCAGCCTCACCAGTCTTGCCTACGAGCAGTACTTC.

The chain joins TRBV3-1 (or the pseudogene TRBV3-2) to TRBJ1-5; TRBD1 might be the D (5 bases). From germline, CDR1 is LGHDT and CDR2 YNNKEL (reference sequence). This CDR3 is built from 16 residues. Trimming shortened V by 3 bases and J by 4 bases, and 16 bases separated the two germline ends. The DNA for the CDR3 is TGTGCCAGCAGCCACTCCGGGACGCAGGAAAATCAGCCCCAGCATTTT. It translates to CASSHSGTQENQPQHF.

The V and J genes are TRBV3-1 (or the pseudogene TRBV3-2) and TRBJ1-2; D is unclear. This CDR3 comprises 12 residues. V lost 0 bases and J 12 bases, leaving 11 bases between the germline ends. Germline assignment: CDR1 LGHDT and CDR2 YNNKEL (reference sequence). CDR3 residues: CASSQEGGPHTF. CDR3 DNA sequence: TGTGCCAGCAGCCAAGAGGGCGGCCCCCACACCTTC.

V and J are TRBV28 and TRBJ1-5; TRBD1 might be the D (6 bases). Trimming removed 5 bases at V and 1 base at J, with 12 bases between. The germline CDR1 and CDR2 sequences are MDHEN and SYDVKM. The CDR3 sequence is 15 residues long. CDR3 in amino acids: CASSPQGQSNQPQHF. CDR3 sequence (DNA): TGTGCCAGCAGTCCCCAGGGGCAGAGCAATCAGCCCCAGCATTTT.

The CDR3 DNA follows: TGCGCCAGCACCCCCAGTGTTGGCAGGGTGGACCCCGGGGAGCTGTTTTTT. Translating gives CASTPSVGRVDPGELFF. The genes are TRBV5-1 and TRBJ2-2; D might be TRBD1 (5 bases). V lost 6 bases and J 6 bases, leaving 24 bases between the germline ends. The CDR3 is 17 residues long. In germline, CDR1 is SGHRS, CDR2 YFSETQ.

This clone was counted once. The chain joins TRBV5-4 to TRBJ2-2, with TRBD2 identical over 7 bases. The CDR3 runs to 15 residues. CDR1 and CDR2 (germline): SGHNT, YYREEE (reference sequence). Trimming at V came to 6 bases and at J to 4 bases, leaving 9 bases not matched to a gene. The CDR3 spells CASKWGRDGTGELFF. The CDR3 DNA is TGTGCCAGCAAATGGGGGAGGGATGGCACCGGGGAGCTGTTTTTT.

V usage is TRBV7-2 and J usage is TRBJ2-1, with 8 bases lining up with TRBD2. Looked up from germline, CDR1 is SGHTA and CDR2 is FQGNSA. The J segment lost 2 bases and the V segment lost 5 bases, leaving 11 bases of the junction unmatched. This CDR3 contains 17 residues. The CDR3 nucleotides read TGTGCCAGCAGCCACCCACACAGCGGGAGTACCTACAATGAGCAGTTCTTC. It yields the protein CASSHPHSGSTYNEQFF. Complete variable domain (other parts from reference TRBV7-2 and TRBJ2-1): GAGVSQSPSNKVTEKGKDVELRCDPISGHTALYWYRQSLGQGLEFLIYFQGNSAPDKSGLPSDRFSAERTGGSVSTLTIQRTQQEDSAVYLCASSHPHSGSTYNEQFFGPGTRLTVL.

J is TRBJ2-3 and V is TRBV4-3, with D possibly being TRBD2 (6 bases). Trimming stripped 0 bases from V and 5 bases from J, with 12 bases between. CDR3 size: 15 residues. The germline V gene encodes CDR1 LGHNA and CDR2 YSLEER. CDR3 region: CASSQDGGTGDTQYF. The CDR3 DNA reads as TGCGCCAGCAGCCAAGATGGCGGGACGGGAGATACGCAGTATTTT.